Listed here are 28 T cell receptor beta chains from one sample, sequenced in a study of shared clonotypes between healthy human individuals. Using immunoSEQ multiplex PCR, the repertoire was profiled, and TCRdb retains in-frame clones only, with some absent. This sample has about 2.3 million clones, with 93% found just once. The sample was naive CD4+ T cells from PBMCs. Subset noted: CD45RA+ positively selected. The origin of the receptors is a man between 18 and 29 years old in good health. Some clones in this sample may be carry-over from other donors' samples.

The CDR3 sequence is CASSLTTGINEQFF. The CDR3 bases are TGTGCCAGCAGCTTGACGACGGGGATTAATGAGCAGTTCTTC. This chain joins TRBV7-2 and TRBJ2-1; D may be TRBD2 (5 bases). V was clipped by 3 bases and J by 7 bases, with 13 bases between them. The CDR3 totals 14 residues. The germline CDR1 and CDR2 sequences are SGHTA and FQGNSA.

CDR3 nucleotide sequence: TGTGGGGTCTTCCGTCTAAATCAGCCCCAGCATTTT. The encoded protein is CGVFRLNQPQHF. V usage is TRBV28 and J usage is TRBJ1-5; D is undetermined. The CDR3 has 12 residues. Germline assignment: CDR1 MDHEN and CDR2 SYDVKM.

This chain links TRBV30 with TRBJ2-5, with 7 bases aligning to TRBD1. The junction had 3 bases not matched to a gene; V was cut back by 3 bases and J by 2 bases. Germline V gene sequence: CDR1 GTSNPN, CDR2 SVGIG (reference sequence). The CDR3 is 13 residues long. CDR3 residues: CAWREQGQETQYF. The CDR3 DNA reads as TGTGCCTGGAGAGAACAGGGGCAAGAGACCCAGTACTTC.

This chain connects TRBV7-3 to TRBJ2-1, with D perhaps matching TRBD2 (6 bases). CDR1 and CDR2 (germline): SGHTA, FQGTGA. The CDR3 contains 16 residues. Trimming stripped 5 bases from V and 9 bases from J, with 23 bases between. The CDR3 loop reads CASSPRTRSGVIEQFF. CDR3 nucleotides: TGTGCCAGCAGCCCTCGGACTCGATCGGGGGTAATTGAGCAGTTCTTC.

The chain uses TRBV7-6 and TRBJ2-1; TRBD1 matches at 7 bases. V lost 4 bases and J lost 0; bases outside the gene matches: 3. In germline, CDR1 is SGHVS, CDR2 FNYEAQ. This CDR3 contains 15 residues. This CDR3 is CASSSGQPSYNEQFF. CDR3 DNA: TGTGCCAGCAGCTCGGGACAGCCCTCCTACAATGAGCAGTTCTTC.

CDR3 loop: CASSSQGPRLSYEQYF. CDR3 bases: TGTGCCAGCAGCTCACAGGGGCCCCGCTTGTCCTACGAGCAGTACTTC. This chain connects TRBV7-2 to TRBJ2-7; TRBD1 aligns across 7 bases. V gave up 4 bases and J gave up 1 base; unmatched junction bases: 10. CDR3 length: 16 amino acids. Per the germline V gene, CDR1 is SGHTA and CDR2 is FQGNSA.

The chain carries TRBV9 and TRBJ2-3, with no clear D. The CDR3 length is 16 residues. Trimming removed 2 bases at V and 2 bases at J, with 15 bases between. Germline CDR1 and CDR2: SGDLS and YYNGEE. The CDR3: CASSVSHGRPTDTQYF. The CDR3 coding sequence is TGTGCCAGCAGCGTTTCCCACGGGCGCCCCACAGATACGCAGTATTTT. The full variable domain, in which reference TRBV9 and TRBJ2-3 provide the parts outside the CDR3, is DSGVTQTPKHLITATGQRVTLRCSPRSGDLSVYWYQQSLDQGLQFLIQYYNGEERAKGNILERFSAQQFPDLHSELNLSSLELGDSALYFCASSVSHGRPTDTQYFGPGTRLTVL.

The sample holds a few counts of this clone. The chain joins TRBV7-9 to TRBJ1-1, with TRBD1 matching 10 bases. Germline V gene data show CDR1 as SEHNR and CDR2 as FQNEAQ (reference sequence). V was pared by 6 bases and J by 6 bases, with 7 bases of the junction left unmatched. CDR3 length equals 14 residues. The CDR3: CASSQTGGSAEAFF. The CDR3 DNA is TGTGCCAGCAGTCAGACAGGGGGCAGCGCTGAAGCTTTCTTT.

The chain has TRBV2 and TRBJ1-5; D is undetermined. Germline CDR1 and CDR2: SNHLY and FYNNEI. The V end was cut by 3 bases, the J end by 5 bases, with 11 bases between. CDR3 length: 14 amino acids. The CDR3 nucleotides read TGTGCCAGCAGTGATTGGGCCGGGGATCAGCCCCAGCATTTT. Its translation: CASSDWAGDQPQHF.

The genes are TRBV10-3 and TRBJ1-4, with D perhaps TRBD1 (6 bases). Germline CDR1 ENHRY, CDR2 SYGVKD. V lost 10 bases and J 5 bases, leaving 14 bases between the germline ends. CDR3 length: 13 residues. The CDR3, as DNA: TGTGCCACCCAGGACAGACCCAATGAAAAACTGTTTTTT. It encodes CATQDRPNEKLFF.

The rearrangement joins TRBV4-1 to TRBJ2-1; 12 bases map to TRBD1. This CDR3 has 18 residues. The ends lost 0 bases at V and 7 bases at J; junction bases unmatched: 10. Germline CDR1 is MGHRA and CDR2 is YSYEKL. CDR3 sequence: CASSQDPGGQGARNEQFF. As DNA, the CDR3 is TGCGCCAGCAGCCAAGATCCGGGGGGACAGGGGGCGCGGAATGAGCAGTTCTTC.

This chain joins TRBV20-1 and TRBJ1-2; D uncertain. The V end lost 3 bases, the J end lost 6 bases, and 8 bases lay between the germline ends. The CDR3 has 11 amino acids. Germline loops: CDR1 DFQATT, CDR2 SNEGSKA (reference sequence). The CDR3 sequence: CSASLGNGYTF. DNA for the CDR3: TGCAGTGCTAGTTTGGGTAATGGCTACACCTTC.

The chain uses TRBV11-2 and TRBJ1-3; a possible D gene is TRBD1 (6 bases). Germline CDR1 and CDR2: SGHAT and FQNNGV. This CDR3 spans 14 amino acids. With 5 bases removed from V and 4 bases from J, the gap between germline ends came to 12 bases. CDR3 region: CASSPGVDGNTIYF. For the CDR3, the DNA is TGTGCCAGCAGCCCAGGGGTGGACGGAAACACCATATATTTT.

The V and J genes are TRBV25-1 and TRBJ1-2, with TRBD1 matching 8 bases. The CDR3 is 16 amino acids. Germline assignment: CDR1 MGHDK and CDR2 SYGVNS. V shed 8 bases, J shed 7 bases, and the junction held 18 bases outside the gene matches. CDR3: CASQPMTGASFGGYTF. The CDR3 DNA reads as TGTGCCAGCCAACCGATGACAGGGGCGTCGTTTGGTGGCTACACCTTC.

The CDR3 sequence is CASRLQNSPLHF. Written as DNA, the CDR3 is TGTGCCAGCAGGCTACAGAATTCACCCCTCCACTTT. The chain links TRBV2 to TRBJ1-6, with D uncertain. The germline V gene has CDR1 SNHLY and CDR2 FYNNEI. This CDR3 has 12 residues. V lost 6 bases and J 7 bases, leaving 7 bases between the germline ends.

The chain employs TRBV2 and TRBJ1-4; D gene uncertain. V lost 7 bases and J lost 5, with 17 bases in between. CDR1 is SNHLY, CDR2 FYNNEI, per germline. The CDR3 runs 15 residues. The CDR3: CASKVVRTENEKLFF. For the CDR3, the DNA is TGTGCCAGCAAGGTTGTCCGGACGGAGAATGAAAAACTGTTTTTT. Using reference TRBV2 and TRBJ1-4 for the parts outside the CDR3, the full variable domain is EPEVTQTPSHQVTQMGQEVILRCVPISNHLYFYWYRQILGQKVEFLVSFYNNEISEKSEIFDDQFSVERPDGSNFTLKIRSTKLEDSAMYFCASKVVRTENEKLFFGSGTQLSVL.

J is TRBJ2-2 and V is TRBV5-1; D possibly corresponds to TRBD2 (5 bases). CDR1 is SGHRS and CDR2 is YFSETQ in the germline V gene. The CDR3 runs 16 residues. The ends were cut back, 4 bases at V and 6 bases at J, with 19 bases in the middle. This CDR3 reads CASSPPTAGRAGELFF. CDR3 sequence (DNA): TGCGCCAGCAGCCCACCCACGGCGGGTCGGGCCGGGGAGCTGTTTTTT.

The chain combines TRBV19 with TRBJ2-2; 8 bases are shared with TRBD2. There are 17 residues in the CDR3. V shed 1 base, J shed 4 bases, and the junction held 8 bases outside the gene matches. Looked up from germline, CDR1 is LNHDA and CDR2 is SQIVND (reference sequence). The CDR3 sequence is CASSIVVGRVRTGELFF. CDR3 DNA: TGTGCCAGTAGTATAGTCGTCGGGAGGGTGCGCACCGGGGAGCTGTTTTTT.

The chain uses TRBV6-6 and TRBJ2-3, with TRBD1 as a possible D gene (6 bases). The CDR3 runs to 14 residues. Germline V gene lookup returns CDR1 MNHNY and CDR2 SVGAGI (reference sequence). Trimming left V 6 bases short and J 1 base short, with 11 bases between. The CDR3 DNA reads TGTGCCAGCAGGCAGGGGTCGGGCACAGATACGCAGTATTTT. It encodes CASRQGSGTDTQYF.

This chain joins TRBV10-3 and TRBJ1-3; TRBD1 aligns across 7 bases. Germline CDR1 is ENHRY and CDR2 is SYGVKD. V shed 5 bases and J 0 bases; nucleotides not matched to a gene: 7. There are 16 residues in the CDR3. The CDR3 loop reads CAISQGQRNSGNTIYF. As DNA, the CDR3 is TGTGCCATCAGTCAGGGACAGCGGAACTCTGGAAACACCATATATTTT.

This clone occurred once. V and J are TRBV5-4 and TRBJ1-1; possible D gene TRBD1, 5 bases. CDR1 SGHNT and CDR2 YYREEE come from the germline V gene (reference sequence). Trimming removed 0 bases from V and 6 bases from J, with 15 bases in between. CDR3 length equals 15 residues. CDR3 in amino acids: CASSLAVVGGAEAFF. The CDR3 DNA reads TGTGCCAGCAGCTTGGCCGTGGTGGGGGGGGCTGAAGCTTTCTTT.

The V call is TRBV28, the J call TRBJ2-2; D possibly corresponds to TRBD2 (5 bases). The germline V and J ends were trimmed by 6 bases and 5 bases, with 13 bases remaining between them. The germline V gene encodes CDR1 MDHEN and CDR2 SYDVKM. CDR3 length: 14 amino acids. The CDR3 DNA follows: TGTGCCAGCAGAAACGCCGGAGGTACCGGGGAGCTGTTTTTT. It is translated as CASRNAGGTGELFF.

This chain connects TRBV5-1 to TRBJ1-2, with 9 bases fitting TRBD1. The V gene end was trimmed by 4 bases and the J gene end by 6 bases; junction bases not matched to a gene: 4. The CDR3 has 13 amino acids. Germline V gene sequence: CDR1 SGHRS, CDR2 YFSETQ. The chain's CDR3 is CASSPDRGDGYTF. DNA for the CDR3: TGCGCCAGCAGCCCGGACAGGGGCGATGGCTACACCTTC. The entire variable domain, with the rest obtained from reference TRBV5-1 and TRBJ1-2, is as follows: KAGVTQTPRYLIKTRGQQVTLSCSPISGHRSVSWYQQTPGQGLQFLFEYFSETQRNKGNFPGRFSGRQFSNSRSEMNVSTLELGDSALYLCASSPDRGDGYTFGSGTRLTVV.

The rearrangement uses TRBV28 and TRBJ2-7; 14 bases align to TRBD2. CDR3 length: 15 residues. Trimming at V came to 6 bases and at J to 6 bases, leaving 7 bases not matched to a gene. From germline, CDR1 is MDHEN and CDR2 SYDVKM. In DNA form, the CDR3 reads TGTGCCAGCAGACCGGGACTAGCGGGAGTCCGCGAGCAGTACTTC. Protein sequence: CASRPGLAGVREQYF.

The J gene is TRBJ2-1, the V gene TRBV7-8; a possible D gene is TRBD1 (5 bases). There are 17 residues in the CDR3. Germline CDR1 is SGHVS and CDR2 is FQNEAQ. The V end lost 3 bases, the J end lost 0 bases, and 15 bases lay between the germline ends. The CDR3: CASSFWGAVSSYNEQFF. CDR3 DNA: TGTGCCAGCAGCTTCTGGGGCGCGGTGAGCTCCTACAATGAGCAGTTCTTC.

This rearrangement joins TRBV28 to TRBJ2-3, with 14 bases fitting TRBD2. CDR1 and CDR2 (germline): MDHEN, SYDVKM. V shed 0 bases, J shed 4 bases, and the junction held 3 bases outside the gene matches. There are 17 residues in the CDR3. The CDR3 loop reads CASSLWTSGREPDTQYF. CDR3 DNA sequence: TGTGCCAGCAGTTTATGGACTAGCGGGAGGGAACCAGATACGCAGTATTTT.

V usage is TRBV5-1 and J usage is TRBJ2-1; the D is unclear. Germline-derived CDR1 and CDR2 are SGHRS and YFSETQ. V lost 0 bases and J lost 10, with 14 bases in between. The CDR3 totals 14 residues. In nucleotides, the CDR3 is TGCGCCAGCAGCTTGGAGTTTAGCCTAGGGGAGCAGTTCTTC. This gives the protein CASSLEFSLGEQFF.

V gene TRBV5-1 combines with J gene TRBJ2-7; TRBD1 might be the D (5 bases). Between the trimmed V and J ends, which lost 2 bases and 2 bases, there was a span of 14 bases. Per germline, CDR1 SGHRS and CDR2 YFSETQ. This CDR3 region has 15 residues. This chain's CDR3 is CASSFFPDSPYEQYF. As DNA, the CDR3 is TGCGCCAGCAGCTTTTTTCCCGACAGCCCCTACGAGCAGTACTTC.